Listed below are T cell receptor beta chains from one sample, sequenced in a study of shared clonotypes between healthy human individuals. Measured with immunoSEQ multiplex PCR; TCRdb has only the in-frame clones, and not every one. The sample consists of hundreds of thousands of clones, approximately 96% of them appearing once. The sample was naive CD8+ T cells sorted from blood. These receptors were obtained from a woman aged 25 to 45 in good health. The CDR3 runs from the conserved cysteine through the conserved F or W. The D gene is left open where the match is weak. Clone size appears in some rows only: once, few, many, or a class for an expanded clone.

NA	TRBD2	TRBJ2-1	TRBV27	TGTGCCAGCGGCTTGAGCGGGAGGGTCTTGAATGAGCAGTTCTTC	CASGLSGRVLNEQFF
NA	NA	TRBJ1-5	TRBV2	TGTGCCAGCAGGGCCAGGGGTAATCAGCCCCAGCATTTT	CASRARGNQPQHF
NA	TRBD2	TRBJ2-5	TRBV5-1	TGCGCCAGCAGCTTAGCGGGGTTGCGGGAGACCCAGTACTTC	CASSLAGLRETQYF
NA	NA	TRBJ2-1	TRBV5-6	TGTGCCAGCAGCTCACGGGTATCGGGTAACTACAATGAGCAGTTCTTC	CASSSRVSGNYNEQFF
NA	NA	TRBJ2-1	TRBV6-5	TGTGCCAGCAGTTACTCACAGGGATACGAGCAGTTCTTC	CASSYSQGYEQFF
NA	NA	TRBJ2-7	TRBV30	TGTGCCTGGAGTGTAGGGCCCTCCTACGAGCAGTACTTC	CAWSVGPSYEQYF
NA	NA	TRBJ2-1	TRBV19	TGTGCCAGTAGTGTACTAGTCACCTACAATGAGCAGTTCTTC	CASSVLVTYNEQFF
once	NA	TRBJ1-4	TRBV28	TGTGCCAGCCGGAGTCGGTCCCTCGGTGAAAAACTGTTTTTT	CASRSRSLGEKLFF
NA	TRBD2	TRBJ2-3	TRBV27	TGTGCCAGCAGGATTGGGACTAGCAACACAGATACGCAGTATTTT	CASRIGTSNTDTQYF
NA	NA	TRBJ2-1	TRBV5-1	TGCGCCAGCAGCTTGTTGGCGGCCGAGCAGTTCTTC	CASSLLAAEQFF
NA	NA	TRBJ1-1	TRBV13	TGTGCCAGCAGCCCTTTCGGGACACCGAACACTGAAGCTTTCTTT	CASSPFGTPNTEAFF
NA	TRBD2	TRBJ2-3	TRBV28	TGTGCCAGCAGTCCCCTTCGTCAAGCGGGAGACGCAGATACGCAGTATTTT	CASSPLRQAGDADTQYF
few	NA	TRBJ1-1	TRBV4-1	TGCGCCAGCAGCCAAGTTTCGGGGAACACTGAAGCTTTCTTT	CASSQVSGNTEAFF
NA	NA	TRBJ1-2	TRBV29-1	TGCAGCGTTGATAGAACCGCTGACAGGAACTATGGCTACACCTTC	CSVDRTADRNYGYTF
once	TRBD2	TRBJ2-3	TRBV5-8	TGTGCCAGCAGCTTCAGCGGGGGAGGAACAGATACGCAGTATTTT	CASSFSGGGTDTQYF
NA	NA	TRBJ2-4	TRBV28	TGTGCCAGCAACACCCAGATGGGGGATGAGTACTTC	CASNTQMGDEYF
NA	NA	TRBJ2-6	TRBV19	TGTGCCAGTACGTCTGGGGCCAACGTCCTGACTTTC	CASTSGANVLTF
NA	NA	TRBJ2-7	TRBV7-8	TGTGCCAGCAGCTCAGGGTTGGAGGAGCCCAAAGCCTACGAGCAGTACTTC	CASSSGLEEPKAYEQYF
NA	NA	TRBJ2-7	TRBV9	TGTGCCAGCAGCCCCCTCGTGGACACCGCCTCCTACGAGCAGTACTTC	CASSPLVDTASYEQYF
NA	NA	TRBJ2-4	TRBV28	TGTGCCAGCAGTACCTGGCTGGGGTCCCTAGCCAAAAACATTCAGTACTTC	CASSTWLGSLAKNIQYF
NA	NA	TRBJ2-7	TRBV7-2	TGTGCCAGCAGCAATGGGGACGCCCACCCCTACGAGCAGTACTTC	CASSNGDAHPYEQYF
NA	TRBD1	TRBJ1-2	TRBV7-8	TGTGCCAGCAGCCACGGACAGGGGGATTACTATGGCTACACCTTC	CASSHGQGDYYGYTF
NA	NA	TRBJ2-1	TRBV30	TGTGCCTGGAGTGTATTGGAGGGAGTTTTTTTTCATGAGCAGTTCTTC	CAWSVLEGVFFHEQFF
NA	TRBD2	TRBJ2-3	TRBV6-5	TGTGCCAGCAGTTACTCAGGGACTAGCGGAGATACGCAGTATTTT	CASSYSGTSGDTQYF
NA	NA	TRBJ1-2	TRBV28	TGTGCCAGCAGACCCGGACAGATGGGAGGCTACACCTTC	CASRPGQMGGYTF
once	TRBD2	TRBJ2-1	TRBV27	TGTGCCAGCAGTTTATATAGCGGGAGCTACAATGAGCAGTTCTTC	CASSLYSGSYNEQFF
NA	TRBD2	TRBJ2-7	TRBV7-2	TGTGCCAGCAGCACGGGACTAGCGGGAGGGTACTACGAGCAGTACTTC	CASSTGLAGGYYEQYF
NA	TRBD2	TRBJ2-7	TRBV27	TGTGCCAGCAGTTTGGATGTCGCGGGAGGGTTCTACGAGCAGTACTTC	CASSLDVAGGFYEQYF
NA	TRBD2	TRBJ2-5	TRBV6-6	TGTGCCAGCAGTTACTCGCTAGCGGGAGCTGAGACCCAGTACTTC	CASSYSLAGAETQYF
NA	TRBD1	TRBJ1-5	TRBV5-1	TGCGCCAGGACAGGGGGGATCTTGAATAGCAATCAGCCCCAGCATTTT	CARTGGILNSNQPQHF
NA	TRBD2	TRBJ2-1	TRBV15	TGTGCCACCAGCAATAGCGGGAGAAATGAGCAGTTCTTC	CATSNSGRNEQFF
once	TRBD1	TRBJ2-7	TRBV28	TGTGCCAGCAGTTCTCGGCAGGGGGCAAACGAGCAGTACTTC	CASSSRQGANEQYF
NA	TRBD2	TRBJ2-3	TRBV27	TGTGCCAGCAGACCGGGACTAGCGGGAGATACGCAGTATTTT	CASRPGLAGDTQYF
NA	NA	TRBJ2-7	TRBV4-1	TGCGCCAGCAGCCCATATCCGGGACACCTGGATGTGCAGTACTTC	CASSPYPGHLDVQYF
NA	NA	TRBJ2-7	TRBV5-1	TGCGCCAGCAGCTTGCCGGGCATTGGCTACGAGCAGTACTTC	CASSLPGIGYEQYF
NA	NA	TRBJ1-3	TRBV5-1	TGCGCCAGCAGCTTGGGGGTTCGGGGCTCCTCTGGAAACACCATATATTTT	CASSLGVRGSSGNTIYF
once	NA	TRBJ1-2	TRBV28	TGTGCCAGCAGTTTCCAGAGTTGGGAGGGCTACACCTTC	CASSFQSWEGYTF
NA	NA	TRBJ2-7	TRBV28	TGTGCCAGCAGCAAGCCCAGTGAGGGAGTAAGCTACGAGCAGTACTTC	CASSKPSEGVSYEQYF
NA	TRBD1	TRBJ2-7	TRBV5-4	TGTGCCAGCAGCGCCCCGGGACAGGCAAGAGAGCAGTACTTC	CASSAPGQAREQYF
NA	TRBD1	TRBJ2-1	TRBV4-2	TGTGCCAGCAGCCAAGCGACGGGACAGGGTATCTACAATGAGCAGTTCTTC	CASSQATGQGIYNEQFF
NA	NA	TRBJ2-7	TRBV4-1	TGCGCCAGCAGCCAAGACGGGGGCGGGAGCGTTGAGCAGTACTTC	CASSQDGGGSVEQYF
NA	TRBD2	TRBJ2-3	TRBV29-1	TGCAGCGTTGAAGTTCTACTAGCGGGAAGCACAGATACGCAGTATTTT	CSVEVLLAGSTDTQYF
NA	NA	TRBJ2-1	TRBV15	TGTGCCACCAGCAGAGATCGGGGCAGGTGGAACAATGAGCAGTTCTTC	CATSRDRGRWNNEQFF
NA	NA	TRBJ2-2	TRBV27	TGTGCCAGCAGTTTAAACACCGGGGAGCTGTTTTTT	CASSLNTGELFF
NA	TRBD2	TRBJ2-1	TRBV4-1	TGCGCCAGCAGCCAAGCCCTAGCGGGAGGGCCGGTTGAGCAGTTCTTC	CASSQALAGGPVEQFF
once	NA	TRBJ1-5	TRBV28	TGTGCCAGCAGTTTTTACCCTCAGCCCCAGCATTTT	CASSFYPQPQHF
NA	NA	TRBJ1-1	TRBV15	TGTGCCACCAGCAGAACGGACTATGTGGGCACTGAAGCTTTCTTT	CATSRTDYVGTEAFF
NA	TRBD1	TRBJ2-1	TRBV27	TGTGCCAGCAGTTCGGGGACAGGGGGCAATGAGCAGTTCTTC	CASSSGTGGNEQFF
NA	NA	TRBJ2-1	TRBV5-1	TGCGCCAGCAGCATTACTTCTAGCGACCCAGGGGATGAGCAGTTCTTC	CASSITSSDPGDEQFF
NA	NA	TRBJ2-1	TRBV19	TGTGCCAGTAGTATAGGGTGGGATGAGCAGTTCTTC	CASSIGWDEQFF
NA	TRBD1	TRBJ2-5	TRBV7-6	TGTGCCAGCAGCACGGGACAGGGATGGGGAGAGACCCAGTACTTC	CASSTGQGWGETQYF
NA	NA	TRBJ2-7	TRBV5-4	TGTGCCAGCAGCCCTGGGACTCTCGAGCAGTACTTC	CASSPGTLEQYF
NA	NA	TRBJ2-1	TRBV7-8	TGTGCCAGCGACCGGTACAGGAGCTCCTACAATGAGCAGTTCTTC	CASDRYRSSYNEQFF
NA	NA	TRBJ1-2	TRBV10-1	TGCGCCAGCAGTGACACAAACTATGGCTACACCTTC	CASSDTNYGYTF
NA	TRBD2	TRBJ2-1	TRBV9	TGTGCCAGCAGCGTACAGGGCGGGAGGGTTAATGAGCAGTTCTTC	CASSVQGGRVNEQFF
NA	NA	TRBJ2-2	TRBV5-1	TGCGCCAGCAGCTTCTCCGTGGGGGACACCGGGGAGCTGTTTTTT	CASSFSVGDTGELFF
NA	TRBD1	TRBJ2-1	TRBV13	TGTGCCAGCAGCCAGGACAGGAGCTCCTACAATGAGCAGTTCTTC	CASSQDRSSYNEQFF
NA	NA	TRBJ1-1	TRBV19	TGTGCCAGTAGTACAGACAGCCTCATTGAAGCTTTCTTT	CASSTDSLIEAFF